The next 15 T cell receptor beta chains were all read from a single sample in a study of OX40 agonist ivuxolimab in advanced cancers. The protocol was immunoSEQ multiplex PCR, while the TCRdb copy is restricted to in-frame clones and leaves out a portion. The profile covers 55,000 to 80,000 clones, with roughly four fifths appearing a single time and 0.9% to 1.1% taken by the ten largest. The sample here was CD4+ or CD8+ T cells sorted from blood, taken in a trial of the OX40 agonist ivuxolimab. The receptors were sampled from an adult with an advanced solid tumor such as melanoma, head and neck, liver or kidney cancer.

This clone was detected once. CDR3 bases: TGTGCCAGCAGCAAAGGACTACTGGACCAGGGTGGCTATGGCTACACCTTC. Translation: CASSKGLLDQGGYGYTF. This chain connects TRBV21-1 to TRBJ1-2. TRBV21-1 is termed a pseudogene. CDR3 size: 17 residues.

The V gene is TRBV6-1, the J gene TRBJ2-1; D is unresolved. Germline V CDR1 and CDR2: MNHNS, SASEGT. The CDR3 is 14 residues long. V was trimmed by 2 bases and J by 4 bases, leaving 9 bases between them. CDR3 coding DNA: TGTGCCAGCAGTGAATTCGAGGTATACAATGAGCAGTTCTTC. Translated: CASSEFEVYNEQFF.

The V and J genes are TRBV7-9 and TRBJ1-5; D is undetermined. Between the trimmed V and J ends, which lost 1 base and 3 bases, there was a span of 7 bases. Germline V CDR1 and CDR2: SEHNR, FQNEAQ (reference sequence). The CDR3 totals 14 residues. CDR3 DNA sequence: TGTGCCAGCAGCTTAGAGTCGACCAATCAGCCCCAGCATTTT. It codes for CASSLESTNQPQHF.

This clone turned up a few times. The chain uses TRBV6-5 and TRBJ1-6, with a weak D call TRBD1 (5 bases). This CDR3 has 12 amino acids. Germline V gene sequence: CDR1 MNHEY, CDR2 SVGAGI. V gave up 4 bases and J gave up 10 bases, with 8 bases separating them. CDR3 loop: CASSSTGSPLHF. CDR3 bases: TGTGCCAGCAGTTCAACAGGATCACCCCTCCACTTT.

The DNA of the CDR3 is TGTGCCAGCAGCAAGACAGGCGCCTCTTCACCCCTCCACTTT. Protein product: CASSKTGASSPLHF. V and J are TRBV5-4 and TRBJ1-6; a possible D gene is TRBD1 (6 bases). This CDR3 has 14 amino acids. V lost 4 bases and J lost 9, with 14 bases in between. The V gene's germline CDR1 is SGHNT and CDR2 YYREEE (reference sequence).

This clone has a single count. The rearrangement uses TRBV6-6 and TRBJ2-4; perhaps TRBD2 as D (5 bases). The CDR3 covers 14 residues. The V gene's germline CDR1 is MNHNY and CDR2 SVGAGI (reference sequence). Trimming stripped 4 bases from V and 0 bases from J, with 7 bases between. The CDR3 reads CASSWERAKNIQYF. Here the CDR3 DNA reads TGTGCCAGCAGTTGGGAGAGAGCCAAAAACATTCAGTACTTC.

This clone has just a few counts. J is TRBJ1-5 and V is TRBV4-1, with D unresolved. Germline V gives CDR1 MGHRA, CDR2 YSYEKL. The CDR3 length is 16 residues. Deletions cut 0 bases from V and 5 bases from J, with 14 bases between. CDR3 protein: CASSQDISAVHQPQHF. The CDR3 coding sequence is TGCGCCAGCAGCCAAGACATCAGCGCAGTACATCAGCCCCAGCATTTT.

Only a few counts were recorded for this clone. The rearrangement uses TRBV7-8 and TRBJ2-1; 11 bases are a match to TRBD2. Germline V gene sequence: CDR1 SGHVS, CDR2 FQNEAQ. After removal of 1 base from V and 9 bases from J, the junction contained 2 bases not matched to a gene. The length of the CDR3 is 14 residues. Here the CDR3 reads CASSLGGLAVEQFF. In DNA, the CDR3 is TGTGCCAGCAGCTTAGGGGGACTAGCGGTTGAGCAGTTCTTC.

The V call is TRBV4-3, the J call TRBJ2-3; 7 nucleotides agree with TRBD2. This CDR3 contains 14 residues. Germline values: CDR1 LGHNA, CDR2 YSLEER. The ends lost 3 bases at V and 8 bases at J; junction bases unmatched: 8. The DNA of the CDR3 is TGCGCCAGCAGCCAGGATGGGGCGGGAGTTACGCAGTATTTT. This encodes CASSQDGAGVTQYF.

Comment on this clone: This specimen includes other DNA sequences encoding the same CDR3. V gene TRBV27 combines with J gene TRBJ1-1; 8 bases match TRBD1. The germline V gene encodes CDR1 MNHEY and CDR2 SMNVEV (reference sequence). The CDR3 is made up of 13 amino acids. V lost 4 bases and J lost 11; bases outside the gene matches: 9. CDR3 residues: CASSSLDRVRAFF. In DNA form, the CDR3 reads TGTGCCAGCAGTTCCCTGGACAGGGTCAGGGCTTTCTTT.

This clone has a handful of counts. The CDR3 nucleotides read TGTGCCGGTAAAGAGGCAGGGGGCACAGATACGCAGTATTTT. Its translation: CAGKEAGGTDTQYF. This chain uses TRBV7-9 with TRBJ2-3; D is possibly TRBD1 (6 bases). Trimming stripped 11 bases from V and 1 base from J, with 16 bases between. Germline V gives CDR1 SEHNR, CDR2 FQNEAQ (reference sequence). The CDR3 has 14 residues. Based on the CDR3 plus reference TRBV7-9 and TRBJ2-3, the full variable domain is DTGVSQNPRHKITKRGQNVTFRCDPISEHNRLYWYRQTLGQGPEFLTYFQNEAQLEKSRLLSDRFSAERPKGSFSTLEIQRTEQGDSAMYLCAGKEAGGTDTQYFGPGTRLTVL.

The CDR3 coding sequence is TGTGCCAGCAGCGCCGGGACTAGCGGATTATACGAGCAGTACTTC. Its translation: CASSAGTSGLYEQYF. The chain employs TRBV9 and TRBJ2-7; 11 nucleotides agree with TRBD2. The length of the CDR3 is 15 residues. Trimming removed 3 bases from V and 4 bases from J; junction bases left unmatched: 6. CDR1 SGDLS and CDR2 YYNGEE come from the germline V gene. The full variable domain, with the rest looked up from reference TRBV9 and TRBJ2-7, is DSGVTQTPKHLITATGQRVTLRCSPRSGDLSVYWYQQSLDQGLQFLIQYYNGEERAKGNILERFSAQQFPDLHSELNLSSLELGDSALYFCASSAGTSGLYEQYFGPGTRLTVT.

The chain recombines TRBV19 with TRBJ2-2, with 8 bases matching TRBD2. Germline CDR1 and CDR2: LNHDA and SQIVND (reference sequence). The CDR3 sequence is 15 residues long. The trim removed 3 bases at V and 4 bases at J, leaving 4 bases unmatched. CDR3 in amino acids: CASSMGAGVTGELFF. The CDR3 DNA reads TGTGCCAGTAGTATGGGAGCGGGGGTCACCGGGGAGCTGTTTTTT.

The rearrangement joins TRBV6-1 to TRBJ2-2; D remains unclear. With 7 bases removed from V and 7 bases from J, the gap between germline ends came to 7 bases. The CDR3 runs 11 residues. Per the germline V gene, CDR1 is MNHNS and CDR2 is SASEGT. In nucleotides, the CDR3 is TGTGCCAGCACTTCAAACGGGGAGCTGTTTTTT. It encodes CASTSNGELFF.

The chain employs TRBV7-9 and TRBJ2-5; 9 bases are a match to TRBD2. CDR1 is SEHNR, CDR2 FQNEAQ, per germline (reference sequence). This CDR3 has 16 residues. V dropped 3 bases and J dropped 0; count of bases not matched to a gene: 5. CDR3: CASSFLAGAYQETQYF. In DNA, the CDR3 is TGTGCCAGCAGCTTCTTAGCGGGGGCATACCAAGAGACCCAGTACTTC.